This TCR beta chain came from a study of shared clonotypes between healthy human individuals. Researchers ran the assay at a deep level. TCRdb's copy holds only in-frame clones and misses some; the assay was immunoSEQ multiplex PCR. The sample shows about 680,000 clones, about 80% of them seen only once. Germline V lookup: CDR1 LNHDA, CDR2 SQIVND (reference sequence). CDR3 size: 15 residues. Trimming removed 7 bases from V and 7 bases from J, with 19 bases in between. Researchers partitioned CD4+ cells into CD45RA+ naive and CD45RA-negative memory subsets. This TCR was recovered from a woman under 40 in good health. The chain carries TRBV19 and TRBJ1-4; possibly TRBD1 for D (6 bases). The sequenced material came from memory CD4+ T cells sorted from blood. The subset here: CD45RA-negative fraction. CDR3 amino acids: CASTPRQASGEKLFF. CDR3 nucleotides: TGTGCCAGTACACCCAGACAGGCGTCTGGTGAAAAACTGTTTTTT.